The clone carrying this T cell receptor (beta chain) was recorded a few times. Its antigen is undetermined. This specimen belongs to a study of high-grade serous ovarian cancer treatment subgroups. The table came from immunoSEQ multiplex PCR; TCRdb's copy has only in-frame clones and leaves some out. The sample holds some 7,000 clones; 60% to 85% are singletons and the top ten take about 6.7%. Tumor samples were taken before definitive surgery or chemotherapy. Study findings and constraints: Clonal relatedness tracked neoantigen level, and by trend copy number and mutation load. Tumors within one patient showed repertoire similarity of 0.11 to 0.79.

Looked up from germline, CDR1 is SGHTA and CDR2 is FQGNSA. The CDR3 extends over 13 amino acids. Trimming pared 4 bases from V and 8 bases from J, leaving 11 bases between. Material for sequencing was tumor tissue. The TCR comes from a human donor with high-grade serous ovarian cancer. The V call is TRBV7-2, the J call TRBJ1-4; maybe TRBD1 (5 bases). The CDR3 sequence is CASSSTSGEKLFF. The CDR3 region has the DNA TGTGCCAGCAGCTCGACTTCAGGGGAAAAACTGTTTTTT. The complete variable domain, with remaining parts taken from reference TRBV7-2 and TRBJ1-4, reads GAGVSQSPSNKVTEKGKDVELRCDPISGHTALYWYRQSLGQGLEFLIYFQGNSAPDKSGLPSDRFSAERTGGSVSTLTIQRTQQEDSAVYLCASSSTSGEKLFFGSGTQLSVL.